This T cell receptor beta chain was documented in a study of shared clonotypes between healthy human individuals. General study findings and limits: Compared with clonotypes that all four donors shared, non-shared clonotypes had lower generation probabilities. There were few donors, and this limited the genetic and exposure-history diversity represented.

Naive CD8 cells comprised CD45RO-negative, CCR7-positively selected cells, excluding terminally differentiated effector memory CD45RA+ cells. About this clone: Antigen: not known.

A roughly 200 ng quantity of DNA, roughly 30,000 T cell genomes, went into the sorted-subset replicate PCRs. Sequenced by immunoSEQ multiplex PCR; TCRdb stores in-frame clones only, minus some. The repertoire holds 2 million to 2.5 million clones, with approximately 94% as singletons. This receptor was identified in a man between 18 and 29 years old in good health. Specimen: naive CD8+ T cells sorted from blood.

The CDR3 DNA follows: TGTGCCAGCAGCTTAGTATCCCGCGACGAAAAACTGTTTTTT. Encoded protein: CASSLVSRDEKLFF. The V call is TRBV11-2, the J call TRBJ1-4; D is uncertain. The CDR3 contains 14 residues. Trimming cost V 1 base and J 8 bases, with 11 bases left between them. Germline assignment: CDR1 SGHAT and CDR2 FQNNGV.